Below are 28 T cell receptor beta chains sequenced from a single sample in a study of response to subunit inactivated influenza vaccine (dated by TCRdb to 2016 to 2018). The receptor library was made with RT-PCR. The sequencer was an Illumina HiSeq 2500. Starting from the raw public reads, TCRdb applied fastp trimming at Q25, assembled clones with MiXCR and retained in-frame beta chains. Each CDR3 protein gets just one entry, which takes the most common genes and DNA from the rows behind it. This sample gives 500,000 to 600,000 distinct CDR3 sequences in total; 10% to 15% of them show up just once. In total, the top ten clones hold roughly 14% of the sample. This specimen's time point label, per the study, means: 40 to 45 days after influenza vaccine administration. The sequenced sample was PBMCs from blood, obtained roughly 46 days after vaccination. These receptors all stem from a man between 50 and 59 years old who received an inactivated influenza vaccine. Donor details come from another sample of the same person, matched by shared clones.

There are a few counts of this clonotype. This rearrangement joins TRBV29-1 to TRBJ2-1; D is perhaps TRBD1 or TRBD2 (5 bases each). Germline V gives CDR1 SQVTM, CDR2 ANQGSEA. The V end was cut by 7 bases, the J end by 4 bases, with 11 bases between. This CDR3 has 12 amino acids. CDR3 DNA: TGCAGCGGAAGATGGGGGTACAATGAGCAGTTCTTC. Translated, it gives CSGRWGYNEQFF.

J is TRBJ2-7 and V is TRBV15; 8 bases are a match to TRBD2. V dropped 5 bases and J dropped 2; count of bases not matched to a gene: 5. There are 14 residues in the CDR3. CDR1 and CDR2 (germline): LNHNV, YYDKDF (reference sequence). Here the CDR3 reads CATSELAGPYEQYF. The CDR3 nucleotides read TGTGCCACCAGCGAGTTAGCGGGGCCCTACGAGCAGTACTTC.

This clonotype was seen ten or more times. The genes are TRBV9 and TRBJ2-1, with 7 bases aligning to TRBD2. J was trimmed by 0 bases and V by 0 bases; bases with no gene match: 15. CDR1 SGDLS and CDR2 YYNGEE come from the germline V gene. The CDR3 is 20 amino acids. For the CDR3, the DNA is TGTGCCAGCAGCGTAGCTCCTAGCGGTAAAAAGGTATTCTCCTACAATGAGCAGTTCTTC. Residues: CASSVAPSGKKVFSYNEQFF. The full variable domain, rest sourced from reference TRBV9 and TRBJ2-1, is DSGVTQTPKHLITATGQRVTLRCSPRSGDLSVYWYQQSLDQGLQFLIQYYNGEERAKGNILERFSAQQFPDLHSELNLSSLELGDSALYFCASSVAPSGKKVFSYNEQFFGPGTRLTVL.

The V gene is TRBV15, the J gene TRBJ1-6; D is perhaps TRBD1 (5 bases). V was pared by 4 bases and J by 7 bases, with 14 bases between. The CDR3 spans 15 residues. CDR1 is LNHNV, CDR2 YYDKDF, per germline (reference sequence). CDR3 bases: TGTGCCACCAGCACCCAGGGTTTGGGAAATTCACCCCTCCACTTT. As protein: CATSTQGLGNSPLHF.

This clonotype was observed a handful of times. The chain combines TRBV28 with TRBJ2-7, with 11 bases fitting TRBD1. Germline assignment: CDR1 MDHEN and CDR2 SYDVKM. CDR3 size: 14 residues. Trimming cost V 5 bases and J 8 bases; bases outside gene matches: 8. CDR3 loop: CASSTGQGAGKQYF. CDR3 sequence (DNA): TGTGCCAGCAGTACCGGACAGGGGGCTGGTAAGCAGTACTTC. Supplemented by reference TRBV28 and TRBJ2-7, the full variable domain reads DVKVTQSSRYLVKRTGEKVFLECVQDMDHENMFWYRQDPGLGLRLIYFSYDVKMKEKGDIPEGYSVSREKKERFSLILESASTNQTSMYLCASSTGQGAGKQYFGPGTRLTVT.

This clonotype occurred a few times. The chain recombines TRBV11-1 with TRBJ2-5; 8 nucleotides align to TRBD1. The V gene end was trimmed by 5 bases and the J gene end by 1 base; junction bases not matched to a gene: 18. The germline CDR1 and CDR2 sequences are SGHAT and FQDESV (reference sequence). The CDR3 length is 19 residues. As DNA, the CDR3 is TGTGCCAGCAGCCCAACCGTATTTTCCGGACAGGGCGTCCAAGAGACCCAGTACTTC. The encoded protein is CASSPTVFSGQGVQETQYF.

CDR3 residues: CATSDAGQGDFYEQYF. The CDR3 DNA reads as TGTGCCACCAGTGATGCCGGACAGGGGGACTTTTACGAGCAGTACTTC. The chain uses TRBV24-1 and TRBJ2-7, with 10 bases matching TRBD1. The J segment lost 4 bases and the V segment lost 3 bases, leaving 8 bases of the junction unmatched. The germline V gene has CDR1 KGHDR and CDR2 SFDVKD. The CDR3 runs 16 residues.

This clonotype was seen ten or more times. The genes are TRBV5-6 and TRBJ1-2, with D perhaps TRBD1 (5 bases). Germline V CDR1 and CDR2: SGHDT, YYEEEE. Trimming took 3 bases from V and 8 from J, leaving 20 bases between them. The CDR3 runs to 15 residues. CDR3 nucleotides: TGTGCCAGCAGCTCACCGGGACTTACTTTCGAGGGCTACACCTTC. The encoded protein is CASSSPGLTFEGYTF.

This clonotype turned up a few times. The gene calls are TRBV12-3 or TRBV12-4 and TRBJ2-3, with 10 positions matching TRBD2. V dropped 5 bases and J dropped 6; count of bases not matched to a gene: 5. The length of the CDR3 is 14 residues. The CDR3 is CASSSGRAPDTQYF. Here the CDR3 DNA reads TGTGCCAGCAGTAGCGGGAGGGCCCCGGATACGCAGTATTTT.

This clonotype appeared many times. The V call is TRBV27, the J call TRBJ1-2; D is unclear. CDR3 length: 13 residues. The germline gives CDR1 MNHEY, CDR2 SMNVEV (reference sequence). Trimming cost V 3 bases and J 7 bases, with 12 bases left between them. CDR3 loop: CASSLRVHSGYTF. The CDR3 DNA reads TGTGCCAGCAGTTTGAGAGTCCATAGTGGCTACACCTTC.

The chain is built from TRBV6-2 or TRBV6-3 and TRBJ2-7; D is possibly TRBD2 (5 bases). Germline assignment: CDR1 MNHEY and CDR2 SVGEGT. This CDR3 has 16 residues. With 2 bases removed from V and 7 bases from J, the gap between germline ends came to 21 bases. In nucleotides, the CDR3 is TGTGCCAGCAGTTACACCCCTGGACGGAGGCCTCAAGAGCAGTACTTC. Protein sequence: CASSYTPGRRPQEQYF.

This clonotype was detected a few times. The chain employs TRBV11-2 and TRBJ2-7; D is unresolved. The CDR3 covers 17 residues. Trimming removed 0 bases at V and 3 bases at J, with 18 bases between. Per germline, CDR1 SGHAT and CDR2 FQNNGV. The CDR3 nucleotides read TGTGCCAGCAGCTTAGAGGCCCCGATTGGCCTGGGCTACGAGCAGTACTTC. Amino acids: CASSLEAPIGLGYEQYF.

The sample holds many counts of this clonotype. The CDR3, as DNA: TGCGCCAGCAGCCCACGGACTAGCGGGGTCACAGATACGCAGTATTTT. Protein: CASSPRTSGVTDTQYF. V usage is TRBV5-1 and J usage is TRBJ2-3, with 12 nucleotides matching TRBD2. The germline CDR1 and CDR2 sequences are SGHRS and YFSETQ. The trim removed 4 bases at V and 2 bases at J, leaving 5 bases unmatched. This CDR3 region has 16 residues.

Points on this clonotype: The junction departs from germline at one end; a sequencing error may be responsible. The gene calls are TRBV7-2 and TRBJ2-5; 7 bases are a match to TRBD2. This CDR3 spans 14 amino acids. CDR1 and CDR2 from the germline V gene are SGHTA and FQGNSA. The CDR3 DNA reads TGTGCCAGCAGCCCGCTAGCGGCCCAAGGGACCCAGTACTTC. This codes for CASSPLAAQGTQYF.

Regarding this clonotype: A much more abundant neighbour one base away suggests this may be a read error. The rearrangement links TRBV7-9 to TRBJ2-3; 7 bases are a match to TRBD2. This CDR3 has 16 residues. The trim removed 5 bases at V and 5 bases at J, leaving 13 bases unmatched. The germline CDR1 and CDR2 sequences are SEHNR and FQNEAQ (reference sequence). The CDR3 coding sequence is TGTGCCAGCAGCCTGAGGACTAGAGGGAGAGTAGATACGCAGTATTTT. Its translation is CASSLRTRGRVDTQYF.

The V call is TRBV9, the J call TRBJ2-7, with D tentatively TRBD1 or TRBD2 (5 bases each). The germline V and J ends were trimmed by 3 bases and 0 bases, with 13 bases remaining between them. Germline V CDR1 and CDR2: SGDLS, YYNGEE. The CDR3 loop spans 15 amino acids. CDR3 loop: CASSEGSGSSYEQYF. The DNA for the CDR3 is TGTGCCAGCAGCGAAGGGTCAGGGAGCTCCTACGAGCAGTACTTC.

This clonotype was recorded at least ten times. The chain carries TRBV12-3 or TRBV12-4 and TRBJ2-1; unclear D gene. This CDR3 is 13 amino acids long. V was trimmed by 1 base and J by 4 bases, leaving 5 bases between them. The CDR3: CASSLGSYNEQFF. DNA for the CDR3: TGTGCCAGCAGTTTAGGCAGTTACAATGAGCAGTTCTTC.

This clonotype was recorded a few times. The CDR3 protein is CSASPGLNSPLHF. CDR3 in DNA: TGCAGTGCTAGCCCGGGACTTAATTCACCCCTCCACTTT. V gene TRBV20-1 combines with J gene TRBJ1-6; a possible D gene is TRBD1 (5 bases). The CDR3 covers 13 residues. V shed 3 bases and J shed 6 bases, with 9 bases lying between them. Per the germline V gene, CDR1 is DFQATT and CDR2 is SNEGSKA (reference sequence).

The CDR3 spells CASSFYLTGEQYF. The CDR3 region has the DNA TGCGCCAGCAGCTTTTATTTGACGGGTGAGCAGTACTTC. V gene TRBV5-1 combines with J gene TRBJ2-7; the D is unclear. The V and J ends lost 2 bases and 7 bases respectively, with 13 bases between them. The germline V gene has CDR1 SGHRS and CDR2 YFSETQ. The CDR3 is 13 residues long.

The chain uses TRBV4-1 and TRBJ2-7; D gene unclear. In germline, CDR1 is MGHRA, CDR2 YSYEKL. The CDR3 is 13 amino acids. Trimming stripped 3 bases from V and 3 bases from J, with 9 bases between. The CDR3 region is CASSQVGVYEQYF. CDR3 in DNA: TGCGCCAGCAGCCAGGTCGGAGTCTACGAGCAGTACTTC.

Only a few counts were recorded for this clonotype. This sequence joins TRBV20-1 and TRBJ2-1, with D perhaps matching TRBD2 (5 bases). V gave up 3 bases and J gave up 0 bases, with 12 bases separating them. Germline V gives CDR1 DFQATT, CDR2 SNEGSKA (reference sequence). CDR3 length: 15 residues. The CDR3 sequence is CSASPGLSSYNEQFF. The CDR3 nucleotides read TGCAGTGCTAGTCCGGGATTAAGCTCCTACAATGAGCAGTTCTTC.

The CDR3 region is CATGKSGDNEQFF. CDR3 in DNA: TGTGCCACCGGGAAGTCTGGGGACAATGAGCAGTTCTTC. The chain uses TRBV24-1 and TRBJ2-1, with D hard to call. V gave up 9 bases and J gave up 5 bases, with 13 bases separating them. This CDR3 spans 13 amino acids. Germline assignment: CDR1 KGHDR and CDR2 SFDVKD.

This rearrangement joins TRBV25-1 to TRBJ2-1; the match to TRBD2 covers 13 bases. This CDR3 contains 17 residues. After removal of 5 bases from V and 8 bases from J, the junction contained 12 bases not matched to a gene. Germline loops: CDR1 MGHDK, CDR2 SYGVNS. CDR3 protein: CASSSDKTSGGSHEQFF. CDR3 in DNA: TGTGCCAGCAGTTCAGACAAGACTAGCGGGGGGTCGCATGAGCAGTTCTTC. Complete variable domain (other parts from reference TRBV25-1 and TRBJ2-1): EADIYQTPRYLVIGTGKKITLECSQTMGHDKMYWYQQDPGMELHLIHYSYGVNSTEKGDLSSESTVSRIRTEHFPLTLESARPSHTSQYLCASSSDKTSGGSHEQFFGPGTRLTVL.

V usage is TRBV6-2 or TRBV6-3 and J usage is TRBJ2-3; unclear D gene. CDR1 MNHEY and CDR2 SVGEGT come from the germline V gene. CDR3 length: 11 amino acids. The V gene lost 3 bases and the J gene lost 7 bases, with 5 bases spanning the gap. CDR3 in DNA: TGTGCCAGCAGTTATAGTAATACGCAGTATTTT. Amino acid sequence: CASSYSNTQYF.

This chain links TRBV5-6 with TRBJ2-5; D remains ambiguous. The germline V and J ends were trimmed by 4 bases and 5 bases, with 12 bases remaining between them. This CDR3 contains 13 residues. Germline V gene sequence: CDR1 SGHDT, CDR2 YYEEEE. The CDR3 is CASSLPQIETQYF. CDR3 nucleotides: TGTGCCAGCAGCCTACCCCAAATCGAGACCCAGTACTTC.

This clonotype was picked up many times. This sequence joins TRBV12-3 or TRBV12-4 and TRBJ2-2; 8 nucleotides match TRBD2. CDR3 length equals 15 residues. J gave up 6 bases and V 6 bases, and 9 bases lay outside the gene matches. The DNA of the CDR3 is TGTGCCAGCAGCTCGGGGGGGACGACTGCCGGGGAGCTGTTTTTT. It codes for CASSSGGTTAGELFF.

The gene calls are TRBV11-2 and TRBJ2-7; D possibly matches TRBD1 or TRBD2 (6 bases each). V dropped 1 base and J dropped 12 bases, with 13 bases sitting between them. This CDR3 comprises 12 residues. Germline V gene lookup returns CDR1 SGHAT and CDR2 FQNNGV. CDR3 sequence reads: CASSLVIGGSYF. CDR3 DNA: TGTGCCAGCAGCTTAGTTATCGGGGGCTCGTACTTC.

This clonotype was seen a few times. This chain joins TRBV12-3 or TRBV12-4 and TRBJ2-7, with 8 bases identical to TRBD2. The CDR3 sequence is 13 residues long. V lost 4 bases to trimming and J lost 5 bases; unmatched junction nucleotides: 4. The CDR3 DNA reads as TGTGCCAGCAGTTCGGGGACTAGGAACGAGCAGTACTTC. Its protein product is CASSSGTRNEQYF.